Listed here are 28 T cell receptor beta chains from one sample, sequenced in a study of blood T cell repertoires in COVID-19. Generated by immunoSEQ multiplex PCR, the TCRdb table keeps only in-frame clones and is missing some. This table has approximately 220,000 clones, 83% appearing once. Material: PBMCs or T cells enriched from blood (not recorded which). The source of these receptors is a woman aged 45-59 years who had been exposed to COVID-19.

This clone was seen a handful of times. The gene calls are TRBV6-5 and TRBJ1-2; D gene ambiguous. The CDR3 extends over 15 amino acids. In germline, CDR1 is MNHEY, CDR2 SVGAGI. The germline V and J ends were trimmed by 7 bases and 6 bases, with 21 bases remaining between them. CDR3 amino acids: CASTPPSGSHHGYTF. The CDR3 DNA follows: TGTGCCAGCACCCCCCCCAGCGGCAGCCACCATGGCTACACCTTC.

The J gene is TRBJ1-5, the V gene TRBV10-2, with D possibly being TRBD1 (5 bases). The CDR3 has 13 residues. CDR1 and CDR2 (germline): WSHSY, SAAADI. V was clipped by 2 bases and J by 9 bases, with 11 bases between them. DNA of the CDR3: TGCGCCAGCAGTGAGGGACACCCACGGCCCCAGCATTTT. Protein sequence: CASSEGHPRPQHF.

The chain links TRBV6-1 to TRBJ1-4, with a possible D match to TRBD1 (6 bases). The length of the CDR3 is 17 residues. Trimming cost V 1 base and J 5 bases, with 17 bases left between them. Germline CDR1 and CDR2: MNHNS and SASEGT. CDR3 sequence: CASSEVQGTGSNEKLFF. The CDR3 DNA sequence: TGTGCCAGCAGTGAAGTCCAGGGGACCGGGTCGAATGAAAAACTGTTTTTT.

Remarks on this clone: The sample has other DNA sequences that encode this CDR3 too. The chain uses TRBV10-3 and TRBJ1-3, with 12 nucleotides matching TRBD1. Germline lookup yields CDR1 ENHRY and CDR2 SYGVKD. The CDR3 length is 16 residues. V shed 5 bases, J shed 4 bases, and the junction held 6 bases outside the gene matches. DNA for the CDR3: TGTGCCATCAGTAGGGGACAGGGGGCATCAGGAAACACCATATATTTT. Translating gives CAISRGQGASGNTIYF.

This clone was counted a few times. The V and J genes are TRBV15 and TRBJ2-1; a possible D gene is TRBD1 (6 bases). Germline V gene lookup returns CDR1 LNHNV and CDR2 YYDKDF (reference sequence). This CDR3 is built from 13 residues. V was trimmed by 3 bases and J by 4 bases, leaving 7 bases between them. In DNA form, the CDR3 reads TGTGCCACCAGCAGCAGGGGATACAATGAGCAGTTCTTC. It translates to CATSSRGYNEQFF.

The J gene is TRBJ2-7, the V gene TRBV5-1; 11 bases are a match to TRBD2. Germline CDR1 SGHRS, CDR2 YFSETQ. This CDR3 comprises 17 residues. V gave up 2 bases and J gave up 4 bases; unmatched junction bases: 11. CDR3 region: CASSFGTSGGLPYEQYF. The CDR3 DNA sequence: TGCGCCAGCAGCTTCGGAACTAGCGGGGGCCTTCCTTACGAGCAGTACTTC.

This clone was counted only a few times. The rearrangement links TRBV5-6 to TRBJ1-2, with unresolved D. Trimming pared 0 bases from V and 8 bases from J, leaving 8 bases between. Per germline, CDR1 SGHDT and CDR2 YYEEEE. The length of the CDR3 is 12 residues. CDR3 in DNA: TGTGCCAGCAGCTTGGTGCGCCGGGGCTACACCTTC. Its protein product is CASSLVRRGYTF.

CDR3 DNA sequence: TGTGCCAGCAGCCCTAGCGGATACACAGATACGCAGTATTTT. Protein: CASSPSGYTDTQYF. The chain employs TRBV7-8 and TRBJ2-3; 7 nucleotides line up with TRBD2. V was clipped by 5 bases and J by 2 bases; unmatched bases: 4. The CDR3 is 14 residues long. In germline, CDR1 is SGHVS, CDR2 FQNEAQ.

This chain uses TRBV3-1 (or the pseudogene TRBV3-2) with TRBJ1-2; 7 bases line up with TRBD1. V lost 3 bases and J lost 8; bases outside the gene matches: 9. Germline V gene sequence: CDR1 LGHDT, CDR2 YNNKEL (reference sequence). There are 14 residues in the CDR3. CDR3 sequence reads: CASSHRQGEGGYTF. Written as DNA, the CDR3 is TGTGCCAGCAGCCACCGACAGGGAGAGGGAGGCTACACCTTC.

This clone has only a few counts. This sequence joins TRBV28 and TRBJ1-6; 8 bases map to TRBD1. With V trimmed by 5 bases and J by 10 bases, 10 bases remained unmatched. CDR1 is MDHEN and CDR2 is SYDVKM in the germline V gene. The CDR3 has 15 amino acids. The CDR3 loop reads CASSTLTGDGSPLHF. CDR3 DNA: TGTGCCAGCAGTACCCTGACAGGGGACGGGTCACCCCTCCACTTT.

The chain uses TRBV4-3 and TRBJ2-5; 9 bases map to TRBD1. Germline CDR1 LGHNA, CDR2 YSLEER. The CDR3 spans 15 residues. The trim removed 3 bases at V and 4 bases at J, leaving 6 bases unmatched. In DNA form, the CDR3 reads TGCGCCAGCAGCCAGGGACAGGGAGAGGGAGAGACCCAGTACTTC. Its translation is CASSQGQGEGETQYF.

The CDR3 loop is CASSSPGRPETQYF. CDR3 coding DNA: TGCGCCAGCAGCTCCCCGGGGAGGCCAGAGACCCAGTACTTC. The V and J genes are TRBV5-1 and TRBJ2-5; possibly TRBD2 for D (6 bases). CDR1 and CDR2 (germline): SGHRS, YFSETQ. With 3 bases removed from V and 4 bases from J, the gap between germline ends came to 13 bases. The CDR3 consists of 14 residues.

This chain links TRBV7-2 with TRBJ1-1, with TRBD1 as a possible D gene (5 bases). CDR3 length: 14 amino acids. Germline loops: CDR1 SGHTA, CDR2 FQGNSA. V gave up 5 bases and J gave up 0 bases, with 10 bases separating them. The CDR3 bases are TGTGCCAGCAGCCCCGGGGGTTTGAACACTGAAGCTTTCTTT. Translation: CASSPGGLNTEAFF. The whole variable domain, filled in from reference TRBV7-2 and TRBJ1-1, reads GAGVSQSPSNKVTEKGKDVELRCDPISGHTALYWYRQSLGQGLEFLIYFQGNSAPDKSGLPSDRFSAERTGGSVSTLTIQRTQQEDSAVYLCASSPGGLNTEAFFGQGTRLTVV.

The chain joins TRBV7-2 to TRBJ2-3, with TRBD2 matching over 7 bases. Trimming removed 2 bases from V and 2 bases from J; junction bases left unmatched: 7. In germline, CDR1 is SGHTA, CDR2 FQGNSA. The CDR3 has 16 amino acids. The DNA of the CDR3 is TGTGCCAGCAGCTTAAAGTGGGGGGGGATCACAGATACGCAGTATTTT. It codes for CASSLKWGGITDTQYF.

The CDR3 region has the DNA TGTGCCACCAGCAAGGGGACAGGGGAGACGGACACCATATATTTT. It yields the protein CATSKGTGETDTIYF. This rearrangement joins TRBV15 to TRBJ1-3; 10 bases agree with TRBD1. CDR1 and CDR2 (germline): LNHNV, YYDKDF (reference sequence). V was pared by 4 bases and J by 8 bases, with 8 bases of the junction left unmatched. This CDR3 is 15 amino acids long.

CDR3 DNA: TGTGCCAGCACCCAGGTGGGGGCCTCTGGAAACACCATATATTTT. Protein product: CASTQVGASGNTIYF. The chain uses TRBV11-2 and TRBJ1-3; D might be TRBD1 (6 bases). CDR3 length: 15 amino acids. Per the germline V gene, CDR1 is SGHAT and CDR2 is FQNNGV. Trimming left V 7 bases short and J 0 bases short, with 13 bases between.

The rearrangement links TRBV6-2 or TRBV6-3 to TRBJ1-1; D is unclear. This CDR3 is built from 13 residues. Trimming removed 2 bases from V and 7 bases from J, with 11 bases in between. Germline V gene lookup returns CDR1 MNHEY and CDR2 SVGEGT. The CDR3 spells CASSYEVQDEAFF. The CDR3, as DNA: TGTGCCAGCAGTTACGAAGTGCAGGATGAAGCTTTCTTT.

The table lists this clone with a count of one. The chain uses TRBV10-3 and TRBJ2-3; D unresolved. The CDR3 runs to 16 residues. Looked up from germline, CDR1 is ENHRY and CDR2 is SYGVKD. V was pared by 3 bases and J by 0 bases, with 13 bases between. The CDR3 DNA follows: TGTGCCATCAGTGACCCTCCCCAAACTAGCACAGATACGCAGTATTTT. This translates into CAISDPPQTSTDTQYF.

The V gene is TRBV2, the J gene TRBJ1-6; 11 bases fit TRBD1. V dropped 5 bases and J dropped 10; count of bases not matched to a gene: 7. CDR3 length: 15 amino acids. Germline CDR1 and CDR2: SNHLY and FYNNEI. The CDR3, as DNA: TGTGCCAGCAGTCCTAGGGACAGGGGGGACTCACCCCTCCACTTT. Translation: CASSPRDRGDSPLHF.

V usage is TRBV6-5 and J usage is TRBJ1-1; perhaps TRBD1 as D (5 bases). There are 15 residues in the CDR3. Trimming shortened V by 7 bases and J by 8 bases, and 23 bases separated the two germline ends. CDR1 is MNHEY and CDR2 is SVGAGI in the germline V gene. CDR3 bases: TGTGCCAGCATCCGAGGGCTCGGGACTGTAAGAGAAGCTTTCTTT. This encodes CASIRGLGTVREAFF.

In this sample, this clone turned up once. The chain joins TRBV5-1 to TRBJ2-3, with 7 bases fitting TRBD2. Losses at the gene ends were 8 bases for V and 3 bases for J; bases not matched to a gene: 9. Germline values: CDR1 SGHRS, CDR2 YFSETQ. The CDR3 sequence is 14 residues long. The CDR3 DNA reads TGCGCCAGTTGCGGCGGGGGTTCAACAGATACGCAGTATTTT. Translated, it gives CASCGGGSTDTQYF.

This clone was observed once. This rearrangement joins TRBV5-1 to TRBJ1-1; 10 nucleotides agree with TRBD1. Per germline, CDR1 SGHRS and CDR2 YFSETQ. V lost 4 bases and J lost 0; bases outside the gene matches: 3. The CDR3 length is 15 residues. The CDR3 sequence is CASSSDRGLNTEAFF. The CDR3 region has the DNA TGCGCCAGCAGCAGTGACAGGGGGCTGAACACTGAAGCTTTCTTT.

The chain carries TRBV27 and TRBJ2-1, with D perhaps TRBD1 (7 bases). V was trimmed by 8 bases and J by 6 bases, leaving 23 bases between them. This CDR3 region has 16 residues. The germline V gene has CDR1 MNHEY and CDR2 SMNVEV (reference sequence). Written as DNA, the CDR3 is TGTGCCAGCCTCCCGAGGACAGGCCACGGGGGCAATGAGCAGTTCTTC. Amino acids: CASLPRTGHGGNEQFF.

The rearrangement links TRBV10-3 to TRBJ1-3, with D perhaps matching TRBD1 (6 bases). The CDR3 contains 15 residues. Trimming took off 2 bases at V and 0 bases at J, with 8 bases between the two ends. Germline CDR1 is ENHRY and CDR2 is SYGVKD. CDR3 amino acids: CAISEPTGSGNTIYF. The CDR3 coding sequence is TGTGCCATCAGTGAGCCGACAGGCTCTGGAAACACCATATATTTT.

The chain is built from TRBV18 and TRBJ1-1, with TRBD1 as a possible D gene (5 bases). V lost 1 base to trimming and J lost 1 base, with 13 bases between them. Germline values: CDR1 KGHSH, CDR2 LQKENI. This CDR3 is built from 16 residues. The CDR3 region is CASSPLVGHQNTEAFF. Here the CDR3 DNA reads TGTGCCAGCTCACCACTCGTAGGACATCAGAACACTGAAGCTTTCTTT.

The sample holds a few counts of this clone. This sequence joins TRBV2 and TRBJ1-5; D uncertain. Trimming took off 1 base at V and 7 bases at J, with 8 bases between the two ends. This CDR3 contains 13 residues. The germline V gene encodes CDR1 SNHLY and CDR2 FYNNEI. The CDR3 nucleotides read TGTGCCAGCAGTGAAGGCGGCAGCCAGCCCCAGCATTTT. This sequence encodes CASSEGGSQPQHF.

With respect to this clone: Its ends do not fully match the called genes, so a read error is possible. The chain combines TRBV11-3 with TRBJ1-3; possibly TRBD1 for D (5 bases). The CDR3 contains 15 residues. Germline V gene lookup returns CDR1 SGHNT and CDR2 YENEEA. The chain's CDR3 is CASSFGGRSGDTIYF. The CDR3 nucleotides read TGTGCCAGCAGCTTCGGGGGACGCTCTGGAGACACCATATATTTT.

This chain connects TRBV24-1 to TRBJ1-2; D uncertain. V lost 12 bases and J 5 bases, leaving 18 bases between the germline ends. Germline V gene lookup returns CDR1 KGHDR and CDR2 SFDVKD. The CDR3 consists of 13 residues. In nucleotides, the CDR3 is TGTGCCGCCGACCAGGCACGTGTATATGGCTACACCTTC. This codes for CAADQARVYGYTF.